The 2 T cell receptor beta chains below were found in one sample sequenced in a study of OX40 agonist ivuxolimab in advanced cancers. Data came from immunoSEQ multiplex PCR; TCRdb stores just in-frame clones and leaves some out. The sample consists of 75,000 to 90,000 clones, about 86% of them appearing once. Sequencing was performed on CD4+ or CD8+ T cells sorted from blood, taken in a trial of the OX40 agonist ivuxolimab. All receptors derive from an adult with an advanced solid tumor such as melanoma, head and neck, liver or kidney cancer.

The chain employs TRBV10-3 and TRBJ2-5, with TRBD1 identical over 8 bases. Germline loops: CDR1 ENHRY, CDR2 SYGVKD. The V segment lost 10 bases and the J segment 3 bases; nucleotides outside the gene matches: 7. CDR3 length equals 13 residues. In DNA, the CDR3 is TGTGCCAGCGCACAGGGGGTTGAAGAGACCCAGTACTTC. Its translation is CASAQGVEETQYF.

Here the CDR3 DNA reads TGTGCCAGCAGTTTATACCGGGCAGCCGGGGAGCTGTTTTTT. The encoded protein is CASSLYRAAGELFF. This chain joins TRBV27 and TRBJ2-2; no reliable D call. The length of the CDR3 is 14 residues. The V end was cut by 1 base, the J end by 6 bases, with 9 bases between. Germline CDR1 reads MNHEY; CDR2 reads SMNVEV (reference sequence).